What follows are 5 T cell receptor beta chains derived from one specimen sequenced in a study of blood T cell repertoires in COVID-19 (TCRdb year 2020). Library prep was done by the immunoSEQ multiplex PCR assay. Here the immuneACCESS table is served through TCRdb, limited to in-frame sequences with V and J called. Missing clones are a known gap in these copies; in checked studies unresolved V genes cover under half, and the rest lacks a known reason. This sample is represented by 100,000 or so clones; 70% to 85% of them were singletons. The ten largest account for about 9.6% of the sample. Material for sequencing was peripheral blood. The receptors come from a man between 60 and 75 years old with active or convalescent COVID-19.

This clone occurred a few times. The chain employs TRBV7-2 and TRBJ1-5; unclear D gene. The CDR3 length is 15 residues. Germline-derived CDR1 and CDR2 are SGHTA and FQGNSA. The V and J ends lost 5 bases and 7 bases respectively, with 18 bases between them. This CDR3 is CASSPFLRGGQPQHF. In DNA, the CDR3 is TGTGCCAGCAGCCCTTTCTTAAGAGGAGGGCAGCCCCAGCATTTT.

The gene calls are TRBV5-1 and TRBJ2-1; 11 bases line up with TRBD2. The CDR3 extends over 16 amino acids. Germline V CDR1 and CDR2: SGHRS, YFSETQ. V lost 0 bases to trimming and J lost 15 bases; unmatched junction nucleotides: 14. CDR3 in DNA: TGCGCCAGCAGCTTGGTGGTAGCGGGAGGGCCGGTGCCTCTGTTCTTC. The encoded protein is CASSLVVAGGPVPLFF.

This clone was seen only a few times. The CDR3 region has the DNA TGCGCCAGCAGCGTTCTAGCGGGAGAGGGGGATACGCAGTATTTT. It translates to CASSVLAGEGDTQYF. The chain couples TRBV4-3 to TRBJ2-3; 10 positions match TRBD2. This CDR3 region has 15 residues. From germline, CDR1 is LGHNA and CDR2 YSLEER. Trimming cost V 5 bases and J 6 bases; bases outside gene matches: 8.

This chain links TRBV4-1 with TRBJ2-6; 8 nucleotides match TRBD1. This CDR3 region has 18 residues. The ends lost 3 bases at V and 4 bases at J; junction bases unmatched: 11. CDR1 is MGHRA, CDR2 YSYEKL, per germline. The CDR3 DNA sequence: TGCGCCAGCAGCCACGGTGGACAGGGTTCGTCCGGGGCCAACGTCCTGACTTTC. Translated, it gives CASSHGGQGSSGANVLTF.

This rearrangement joins TRBV6-2 or TRBV6-3 to TRBJ2-7, with a possible D match to TRBD2 (6 bases). The germline V gene has CDR1 MNHEY and CDR2 SVGEGT. The CDR3 length is 14 residues. The V gene lost 4 bases and the J gene lost 5 bases, with 15 bases spanning the gap. Written as DNA, the CDR3 is TGTGCCAGCAGTTTGGGGTCTAGCGAGGACGAGCAGTACGTC. Protein product: CASSLGSSEDEQYV.